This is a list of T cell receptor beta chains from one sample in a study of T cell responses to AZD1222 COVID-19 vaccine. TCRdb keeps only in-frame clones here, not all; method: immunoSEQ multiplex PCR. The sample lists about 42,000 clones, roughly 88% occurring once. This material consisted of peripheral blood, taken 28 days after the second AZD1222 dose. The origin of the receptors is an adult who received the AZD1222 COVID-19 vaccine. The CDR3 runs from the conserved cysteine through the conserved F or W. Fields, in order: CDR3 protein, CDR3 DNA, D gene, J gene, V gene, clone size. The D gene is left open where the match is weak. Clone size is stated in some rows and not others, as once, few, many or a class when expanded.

CDR3: CATSDNRGTDTQYF; DNA: TGTGCCACCAGTGATAACAGGGGCACAGATACGCAGTATTTT; D: .; J: TRBJ2-3; V: TRBV24-1; size: .
CDR3: CASSPGQDKNIQYF; DNA: TGTGCCAGCAGCCCGGGACAAGACAAAAACATTCAGTACTTC; D: .; J: TRBJ2-4; V: TRBV5-5; size: .
CDR3: CASSPDGTSGRWQFF; DNA: TGTGCCAGCAGCCCCGACGGGACTAGCGGGAGATGGCAGTTCTTC; D: TRBD2; J: TRBJ2-1; V: TRBV9; size: .
CDR3: CASSTWTTSGGRETQYF; DNA: TGTGCCAGCAGCACATGGACGACTAGCGGGGGACGAGAGACCCAGTACTTC; D: TRBD2; J: TRBJ2-5; V: TRBV3-1/TRBV3-2; size: .
CDR3: CASSLQESTEAFF; DNA: TGTGCCAGCAGTTTACAGGAATCCACTGAAGCTTTCTTT; D: .; J: TRBJ1-1; V: TRBV28; size: .
CDR3: CASSFQGVGNTIYF; DNA: TGTGCCAGCAGCTTTCAGGGGGTTGGAAACACCATATATTTT; D: TRBD1; J: TRBJ1-3; V: TRBV5-6; size: .
CDR3: CASSGHRQGTNEKLFF; DNA: TGCGCCAGCAGTGGGCACCGACAGGGAACTAATGAAAAACTGTTTTTT; D: TRBD1; J: TRBJ1-4; V: TRBV10-2; size: .
CDR3: CASSPRDLAYEQYF; DNA: TGTGCCAGCAGCCCCCGGGACTTAGCCTACGAGCAGTACTTC; D: .; J: TRBJ2-7; V: TRBV7-8; size: .
CDR3: CASSLDGNYGYTF; DNA: TGTGCCAGCAGTTTGGACGGTAACTATGGCTACACCTTC; D: .; J: TRBJ1-2; V: TRBV6-2/TRBV6-3; size: .
CDR3: CSVDQASGNYGYTF; DNA: TGCAGCGTTGATCAGGCCTCAGGGAACTATGGCTACACCTTC; D: .; J: TRBJ1-2; V: TRBV29-1; size: .
CDR3: CASSEALLGGDYEQYF; DNA: TGTGCCAGCAGTGAAGCGCTTTTAGGGGGCGACTACGAGCAGTACTTC; D: TRBD1; J: TRBJ2-7; V: TRBV2; size: .
CDR3: CASSLSTSPVPGELFF; DNA: TGTGCCAGCAGCCTTTCGACTAGTCCGGTCCCCGGGGAGCTGTTTTTT; D: .; J: TRBJ2-2; V: TRBV14; size: .
CDR3: CASSLDPGGRGEKLFF; DNA: TGCGCCAGCAGCTTGGATCCAGGGGGCAGGGGTGAAAAACTGTTTTTT; D: TRBD1; J: TRBJ1-4; V: TRBV5-1; size: .
CDR3: CASLSSSYNSPLHF; DNA: TGTGCCAGCTTGTCGAGCTCCTATAATTCACCCCTCCACTTT; D: .; J: TRBJ1-6; V: TRBV6-5; size: .
CDR3: CASSQEGRSGNGYTF; DNA: TGTGCCAGCAGCCAAGAGGGGCGAAGTGGGAATGGCTACACCTTC; D: .; J: TRBJ1-2; V: TRBV3-1/TRBV3-2; size: .
CDR3: CASSLAGGSNSPLHF; DNA: TGTGCCAGCAGCTTGGCAGGGGGCAGTAATTCACCCCTCCACTTT; D: TRBD1; J: TRBJ1-6; V: TRBV5-5; size: .
CDR3: CASSYSSEAGRAQYF; DNA: TGTGCCAGCAGTTACTCGAGTGAGGCAGGTCGGGCCCAGTACTTC; D: .; J: TRBJ2-5; V: TRBV6-5; size: .
CDR3: CASIDRGGNSPLHF; DNA: TGTGCCAGCATCGACAGGGGCGGCAATTCACCCCTCCACTTT; D: TRBD1; J: TRBJ1-6; V: TRBV28; size: .
CDR3: CASSIGGAQTEAFF; DNA: TGTGCCAGTAGTATAGGGGGCGCGCAGACTGAAGCTTTCTTT; D: .; J: TRBJ1-1; V: TRBV19; size: .
CDR3: CASSDPAGGPWDTGELFF; DNA: TGTGCCAGCAGTGATCCAGCGGGGGGGCCCTGGGACACTGGGGAGCTGTTTTTT; D: TRBD2; J: TRBJ2-2; V: TRBV6-1; size: .
CDR3: CASSLGAVNTEAFF; DNA: TGTGCCAGCAGCTTAGGGGCAGTGAACACTGAAGCTTTCTTT; D: .; J: TRBJ1-1; V: TRBV7-9; size: .
CDR3: CASSDLTEQVEQYF; DNA: TGTGCCAGCAGTGACCTGACAGAACAAGTCGAGCAGTACTTC; D: .; J: TRBJ2-7; V: TRBV2; size: .
CDR3: CSVEVGDFETQYF; DNA: TGCAGCGTTGAAGTAGGGGACTTTGAGACCCAGTACTTC; D: .; J: TRBJ2-5; V: TRBV29-1; size: .
CDR3: CASSWGVITGELFF; DNA: TGTGCCAGCAGCTGGGGGGTAATCACCGGGGAGCTGTTTTTT; D: .; J: TRBJ2-2; V: TRBV7-2; size: .
CDR3: CASSEISGAGGNSPLHF; DNA: TGTGCCAGCAGTGAAATTTCGGGGGCAGGAGGTAATTCACCCCTCCACTTT; D: .; J: TRBJ1-6; V: TRBV2; size: few
CDR3: CASSYSTRTNQPQHF; DNA: TGTGCCAGCAGTTACTCGACCAGGACCAATCAGCCCCAGCATTTT; D: .; J: TRBJ1-5; V: TRBV6-2/TRBV6-3; size: .
CDR3: CASTPLNSGNTIYF; DNA: TGTGCCAGCACCCCTTTAAACTCTGGAAACACCATATATTTT; D: .; J: TRBJ1-3; V: TRBV6-5; size: .